This passage covers 9 T cell receptor beta chains from one sample sequenced in a study of T-cell memory formation after mild COVID-19. TCRdb passed the 5' RACE reads through MiXCR, listing each CDR3 protein once. The sample consists of hundreds of thousands of distinct CDR3 sequences, 7% to 10% of them appearing once. The sample consisted of PBMCs or a T cell subset sorted from them (not recorded which). The receptors come from a man between 18 and 29 years old who had mild COVID-19 (a few samples of this study predate the infection). Cell type and time point are not known.

V gene TRBV12-3 or TRBV12-4 combines with J gene TRBJ1-5, with D possibly matching TRBD1 (5 bases). Trimming took off 2 bases at V and 9 bases at J, with 14 bases between the two ends. The CDR3 contains 14 residues. CDR3 DNA: TGTGCCAGCAGTTTAACCCCCGGCCAGGGGCCCCAGCATTTT. Its translation: CASSLTPGQGPQHF.

This clonotype has only a few counts. The chain links TRBV3-1 to TRBJ2-1; 8 nucleotides align to TRBD2. The CDR3 loop spans 17 amino acids. The germline CDR1 and CDR2 sequences are LGHDT and YNNKEL (reference sequence). Unmatched junction bases numbered 13, after V lost 1 base and J lost 8 bases. CDR3 DNA sequence: TGTGCCAGCAGCCAAGTGCAAGCGTGGGGACTAGGTTATGAGCAGTTCTTC. It yields the protein CASSQVQAWGLGYEQFF.

This clonotype was picked up many times. The V and J genes are TRBV4-3 and TRBJ2-3; the match to TRBD2 covers 9 bases. Germline V gene lookup returns CDR1 LGHNA and CDR2 YSLEER. V trimming: 1 base; J trimming: 2 bases; junction bases outside the gene matches: 4. CDR3 length: 16 amino acids. The DNA for the CDR3 is TGCGCCAGCAGCCAAGTACTAGCGGGTTACACAGATACGCAGTATTTT. This sequence encodes CASSQVLAGYTDTQYF.

This clonotype has ten or more counts. The rearrangement links TRBV12-3 or TRBV12-4 to TRBJ2-5; 8 nucleotides line up with TRBD2. V shed 10 bases and J 4 bases; nucleotides not matched to a gene: 5. The CDR3 is made up of 12 amino acids. CDR3 sequence (DNA): TGTGCCACGGGACTAGTGCCAGAGACCCAGTACTTC. It specifies CATGLVPETQYF.

This clonotype was detected only a few times. The chain combines TRBV20-1 with TRBJ2-2; D remains ambiguous. Trimming removed 3 bases at V and 0 bases at J, with 5 bases between. The CDR3 is 13 amino acids. CDR1 is DFQATT and CDR2 is SNEGSKA in the germline V gene (reference sequence). The CDR3 here is CSARTPNTGELFF. CDR3 bases: TGCAGTGCTAGGACACCGAACACCGGGGAGCTGTTTTTT.

This sequence joins TRBV6-5 and TRBJ2-5; D gene ambiguous. From germline, CDR1 is MNHEY and CDR2 SVGAGI. This CDR3 is built from 13 residues. The V gene lost 2 bases and the J gene lost 5 bases, with 9 bases spanning the gap. The CDR3 region is CASSYAVSETQYF. In nucleotides, the CDR3 is TGTGCCAGCAGTTACGCGGTTTCGGAGACCCAGTACTTC.

With respect to this clonotype: This clone may be a read error of a much larger clone one base away. The genes are TRBV20-1 and TRBJ1-5, with 8 bases aligning to TRBD1. CDR3 length equals 13 residues. Germline assignment: CDR1 DFQATT and CDR2 SNEGSKA (reference sequence). This chain's CDR3 is CSAKTGVNQPQPF. Written as DNA, the CDR3 is TGCAGTGCAAAGACAGGGGTCAATCAGCCCCAGCCTTTT.

The V call is TRBV18, the J call TRBJ2-7; either TRBD1 or TRBD2 may supply D (5 bases each). The CDR3 extends over 16 amino acids. Germline V gene data show CDR1 as KGHSH and CDR2 as LQKENI. Trimming pared 3 bases from V and 0 bases from J, leaving 15 bases between. Here the CDR3 reads CASSPLRDGSSYEQYV. CDR3 in DNA: TGTGCCAGCTCACCCCTCCGGGACGGCAGCTCCTACGAGCAGTACGTC.

There are many counts of this clonotype. The chain combines TRBV7-3 with TRBJ2-1; D is uncertain. Germline V gives CDR1 SGHTA, CDR2 FQGTGA. The V end was cut by 3 bases, the J end by 6 bases, with 6 bases between. The CDR3 is made up of 12 amino acids. The CDR3 region has the DNA TGTGCCAGCAGCTTTCTTTTCAATGAGCAGTTCTTC. Residues: CASSFLFNEQFF. The variable domain in full, completed from reference TRBV7-3 and TRBJ2-1, reads GAGVSQTPSNKVTEKGKYVELRCDPISGHTALYWYRQSLGQGPEFLIYFQGTGAADDSGLPNDRFFAVRPEGSVSTLKIQRTERGDSAVYLCASSFLFNEQFFGPGTRLTVL.